The 31 T cell receptor beta chains below come from one sample, sequenced in a study of CD8 T cells in Susac syndrome. A quantity of about 0.45 to 1 ug RNA underwent reverse transcription using random hexamers. TCRdb re-derived calls from the immunoSEQ multiplex PCR reads in MiXCR, one entry per CDR3 protein. This repertoire shows tens of thousands of distinct CDR3 sequences, roughly 91% found once; its top ten account for about 0.52%. What was sequenced was CD4+ T cells from PBMCs. All receptors derive from a human donor with Susac syndrome.

This clonotype was detected only once. V and J are TRBV7-7 and TRBJ1-2, with 7 bases matching TRBD1. After removal of 5 bases from V and 4 bases from J, the junction contained 7 bases not matched to a gene. The CDR3 sequence is 14 residues long. Germline V gene sequence: CDR1 SSHAT, CDR2 FNYEAQ (reference sequence). CDR3 region: CASSPPGTVYGYTF. Here the CDR3 DNA reads TGTGCCAGCAGCCCCCCGGGGACAGTCTATGGCTACACCTTC. The whole variable domain, filled in from reference TRBV7-7 and TRBJ1-2, reads GAGVSQSPRYKVTKRGQDVTLRCDPISSHATLYWYQQALGQGPEFLTYFNYEAQPDKSGLPSDRFSAERPEGSISTLTIQRTEQRDSAMYRCASSPPGTVYGYTFGSGTRLTVV.

DNA of the CDR3: TGTGCCAGCACCGATATGCGCTTCTCCTACAATGAGCAGTTCTTC. As protein: CASTDMRFSYNEQFF. This rearrangement joins TRBV6-2 or TRBV6-3 to TRBJ2-1; D gene uncertain. Trimming removed 7 bases from V and 0 bases from J, with 13 bases in between. Per the germline V gene, CDR1 is MNHEY and CDR2 is SVGEGT. There are 15 residues in the CDR3.

V gene TRBV19 combines with J gene TRBJ1-5; the D is unclear. This CDR3 is built from 16 residues. CDR1 and CDR2 (germline): LNHDA, SQIVND (reference sequence). The V and J ends lost 3 bases and 3 bases respectively, with 15 bases between them. CDR3 sequence (DNA): TGTGCCAGTAGTATCATCGGTGATGTTGACAATCAGCCCCAGCATTTT. As protein: CASSIIGDVDNQPQHF.

V usage is TRBV28 and J usage is TRBJ2-1; D might be TRBD2 (5 bases). This CDR3 is 14 amino acids long. CDR1 is MDHEN, CDR2 SYDVKM, per germline. V shed 8 bases and J shed 3 bases, with 14 bases lying between them. In DNA, the CDR3 is TGTGCCAGCCGATCTAGAGGGATCTACAATGAGCAGTTCTTC. The encoded protein is CASRSRGIYNEQFF.

This clonotype came up once. The rearrangement uses TRBV14 and TRBJ2-2; unclear D gene. Trimming shortened V by 4 bases and J by 6 bases, and 9 bases separated the two germline ends. The germline V gene has CDR1 SGHDN and CDR2 FVKESK. The CDR3 covers 13 residues. CDR3 in DNA: TGTGCCAGCAGCCGGGGATTCCCCGGGGAGCTGTTTTTT. Translation gives CASSRGFPGELFF.

The J gene is TRBJ1-5, the V gene TRBV7-8, with 7 nucleotides matching TRBD1. The CDR3 is 13 amino acids. CDR1 and CDR2 from the germline V gene are SGHVS and FQNEAQ. With 3 bases clipped from V and 6 bases from J, the junction kept 2 bases outside the gene matches. CDR3 sequence: CASSFRQGQPQHF. The CDR3 DNA reads as TGTGCCAGCAGCTTCAGACAGGGTCAGCCCCAGCATTTT.

This clonotype was counted between two and nine times. The V call is TRBV18, the J call TRBJ2-5; no firm D call. V lost 2 bases, J lost 4 bases, and 2 bases lay in between. The CDR3 has 11 residues. Per the germline V gene, CDR1 is KGHSH and CDR2 is LQKENI. CDR3 nucleotides: TGTGCCAGCTCACCAGGAGAGACCCAGTACTTC. The encoded protein is CASSPGETQYF.

This clonotype appeared a few times. The chain has TRBV5-1 and TRBJ2-7, with D perhaps being TRBD1 or TRBD2 (5 bases each). Germline V gives CDR1 SGHRS, CDR2 YFSETQ. The V gene lost 0 bases and the J gene lost 3 bases, with 7 bases spanning the gap. CDR3 size: 13 residues. CDR3: CASSLGDRYEQYF. CDR3 nucleotide sequence: TGCGCCAGCAGCTTGGGGGACCGCTACGAGCAGTACTTC.

The gene calls are TRBV29-1 and TRBJ1-1; D is unclear. The CDR3 length is 12 residues. Trimming stripped 6 bases from V and 5 bases from J, with 13 bases between. Germline V gene sequence: CDR1 SQVTM, CDR2 ANQGSEA. The DNA for the CDR3 is TGCAGCGTGGACGGACTTTTAACTGAAGCTTTCTTT. Residues: CSVDGLLTEAFF.

This clonotype was picked up a small number of times. This chain connects TRBV25-1 to TRBJ1-2; D unresolved. The CDR3 is 14 amino acids. V lost 1 base to trimming and J lost 0 bases, with 6 bases between them. Germline CDR1 and CDR2: MGHDK and SYGVNS. DNA of the CDR3: TGTGCCAGCAGTGAATGGGGATCTAACTATGGCTACACCTTC. Translating it yields CASSEWGSNYGYTF.

The chain recombines TRBV2 with TRBJ2-1, with D perhaps matching TRBD1 (6 bases). The CDR3 is 13 residues long. The germline V gene encodes CDR1 SNHLY and CDR2 FYNNEI. V lost 5 bases to trimming and J lost 8 bases, with 13 bases between them. CDR3 nucleotides: TGTGCCAGCAGTCAGAGGGGGTACGATGAGCAGTTCTTC. Translating it yields CASSQRGYDEQFF.

The gene calls are TRBV9 and TRBJ2-7, with D hard to call. The CDR3 covers 13 residues. Germline loops: CDR1 SGDLS, CDR2 YYNGEE. The V gene lost 4 bases and the J gene lost 0 bases, with 8 bases spanning the gap. The CDR3 coding sequence is TGTGCCAGCAGCCCTCAACCCTCCTACGAGCAGTACTTC. It translates to CASSPQPSYEQYF.

This clonotype appeared a single time. The rearrangement joins TRBV7-2 to TRBJ2-7, with 7 nucleotides matching TRBD2. This CDR3 contains 11 residues. Germline-derived CDR1 and CDR2 are SGHTA and FQGNSA. V gave up 3 bases and J gave up 11 bases; unmatched junction bases: 4. DNA of the CDR3: TGTGCCAGCAGCTTGCTGACTAGCAAGTACTTC. Its protein is CASSLLTSKYF.

The sample holds one count of this clonotype. Written as DNA, the CDR3 is TGTGCCATCACGGGGGACAGGGGGACAGATACGCAGTATTTT. Translation: CAITGDRGTDTQYF. This chain uses TRBV10-3 with TRBJ2-3; 11 nucleotides align to TRBD1. Trimming cost V 7 bases and J 3 bases; bases outside gene matches: 3. The germline V gene encodes CDR1 ENHRY and CDR2 SYGVKD. The CDR3 is 14 amino acids.

This rearrangement joins TRBV20-1 to TRBJ2-7, with 7 nucleotides matching TRBD2. The ends lost 6 bases at V and 8 bases at J; junction bases unmatched: 16. Per germline, CDR1 DFQATT and CDR2 SNEGSKA (reference sequence). The CDR3 sequence is 14 residues long. CDR3 region: CSASGVNLIDKQYF. The CDR3 DNA reads as TGCAGTGCCAGCGGGGTAAACCTTATCGATAAGCAGTACTTC.

The sample holds a few counts of this clonotype. The V gene is TRBV29-1, the J gene TRBJ2-7; 7 nucleotides align to TRBD1. The germline V gene has CDR1 SQVTM and CDR2 ANQGSEA. After removal of 0 bases from V and 3 bases from J, the junction contained 5 bases not matched to a gene. The CDR3 covers 14 residues. CDR3 coding DNA: TGCAGCGTTGAAGAGAGACAGGGAAACTACGAGCAGTACTTC. Amino acid sequence: CSVEERQGNYEQYF.

V gene TRBV5-4 combines with J gene TRBJ2-1, with a tentative D call TRBD2 (6 bases). Trimming took off 0 bases at V and 7 bases at J, with 17 bases between the two ends. The CDR3 runs to 16 residues. Germline CDR1 reads SGHNT; CDR2 reads YYREEE (reference sequence). CDR3 protein: CASSLGRTKSPNEQFF. The CDR3 coding sequence is TGTGCCAGCAGCTTGGGGCGGACTAAAAGCCCGAATGAGCAGTTCTTC. The full variable domain, with the rest looked up from reference TRBV5-4 and TRBJ2-1, is ETGVTQSPTHLIKTRGQQVTLRCSSQSGHNTVSWYQQALGQGPQFIFQYYREEENGRGNFPPRFSGLQFPNYSSELNVNALELDDSALYLCASSLGRTKSPNEQFFGPGTRLTVL.

The CDR3 coding sequence is TGTGCCAGCAGTGAGCCGGGACAGGGCTCCCTCGAGCAGTACTTC. Its protein is CASSEPGQGSLEQYF. The chain employs TRBV25-1 and TRBJ2-7; 9 nucleotides line up with TRBD1. From germline, CDR1 is MGHDK and CDR2 SYGVNS. The CDR3 has 15 amino acids. V was pared by 3 bases and J by 6 bases, with 9 bases of the junction left unmatched.

The V and J genes are TRBV9 and TRBJ1-3, with D unresolved. CDR3 length equals 14 residues. The V end was cut by 0 bases, the J end by 4 bases, with 8 bases between. Germline values: CDR1 SGDLS, CDR2 YYNGEE. CDR3: CASSVGPPGNTIYF. CDR3 bases: TGTGCCAGCAGCGTAGGGCCCCCCGGAAACACCATATATTTT.

This clonotype was recorded once. The chain employs TRBV29-1 and TRBJ2-3, with 9 bases aligning to TRBD1. The CDR3 has 14 amino acids. The germline V gene encodes CDR1 SQVTM and CDR2 ANQGSEA. Losses at the gene ends were 8 bases for V and 2 bases for J; bases not matched to a gene: 8. The CDR3 spells CSTPGQGPTDTQYF. The CDR3 nucleotides are TGCAGCACCCCGGGACAGGGTCCCACAGATACGCAGTATTTT.

In this sample, this clonotype turned up a few times. The V call is TRBV18, the J call TRBJ2-1; 9 nucleotides line up with TRBD1. This CDR3 is built from 13 residues. V shed 6 bases and J 10 bases; nucleotides not matched to a gene: 7. The germline V gene has CDR1 KGHSH and CDR2 LQKENI. The CDR3 DNA follows: TGTGCCAGCTCCTGGGACAGGGCTCACGAGCAGTTCTTC. Translation: CASSWDRAHEQFF.

The chain recombines TRBV19 with TRBJ2-3; 14 bases are a match to TRBD2. Germline lookup yields CDR1 LNHDA and CDR2 SQIVND (reference sequence). Trimming removed 4 bases from V and 5 bases from J; junction bases left unmatched: 11. The CDR3 is 18 residues long. CDR3 DNA: TGTGCCAGTAGTAACCTCTTACGGACTAGCGGGGGGAAAGATACGCAGTATTTT. Translated: CASSNLLRTSGGKDTQYF.

The V and J genes are TRBV5-6 and TRBJ2-1, with D possibly being TRBD2 (7 bases). Per the germline V gene, CDR1 is SGHDT and CDR2 is YYEEEE. This CDR3 region has 15 residues. The ends were cut back, 4 bases at V and 9 bases at J, with 20 bases in the middle. CDR3: CASSPKGGAPTEQFF. The CDR3 DNA reads as TGTGCCAGCAGCCCAAAAGGGGGGGCCCCGACTGAGCAGTTCTTC.

This rearrangement joins TRBV20-1 to TRBJ2-5; D could derive from TRBD1 or TRBD2 (5 bases each). CDR1 is DFQATT, CDR2 SNEGSKA, per germline (reference sequence). This CDR3 contains 15 residues. Trimming took off 5 bases at V and 4 bases at J, with 20 bases between the two ends. CDR3 amino acids: CSASSRDRAGETQYF. CDR3 nucleotide sequence: TGCAGTGCTTCCTCTAGGGACCGGGCAGGAGAGACCCAGTACTTC.

The rearrangement joins TRBV18 to TRBJ1-1, with unresolved D. V lost 3 bases and J 1 base, leaving 6 bases between the germline ends. Germline V gives CDR1 KGHSH, CDR2 LQKENI. CDR3 length equals 13 residues. This CDR3 is CASSPDQNTEAFF. DNA of the CDR3: TGTGCCAGCTCACCGGATCAGAACACTGAAGCTTTCTTT.

This clonotype appeared once. The chain uses TRBV6-2 or TRBV6-3 and TRBJ2-7, with 10 bases fitting TRBD2. Trimming took 3 bases from V and 0 from J; bases not matched to a gene: 2. The CDR3 consists of 15 residues. Germline V gene data show CDR1 as MNHEY and CDR2 as SVGEGT. CDR3 in DNA: TGTGCCAGCAGTTATCGACTAGCGGGCTCCTACGAGCAGTACTTC. The encoded protein is CASSYRLAGSYEQYF.

The rearrangement uses TRBV2 and TRBJ2-7; TRBD1 or TRBD2 may be the D gene (6 bases each). Deletions cut 4 bases from V and 3 bases from J, with 16 bases between. Germline V lookup: CDR1 SNHLY, CDR2 FYNNEI. The CDR3 covers 15 residues. CDR3 region: CASSVTEGGYYEQYF. The CDR3 nucleotides are TGTGCCAGCAGTGTGACGGAGGGGGGCTACTACGAGCAGTACTTC. Complete variable domain (other parts from reference TRBV2 and TRBJ2-7): EPEVTQTPSHQVTQMGQEVILRCVPISNHLYFYWYRQILGQKVEFLVSFYNNEISEKSEIFDDQFSVERPDGSNFTLKIRSTKLEDSAMYFCASSVTEGGYYEQYFGPGTRLTVT.

This clonotype was recorded only once. DNA of the CDR3: TGTGCCAGCAGCTTGCGGGGCTCTTACAATGAGCAGTTCTTC. Its translation: CASSLRGSYNEQFF. This chain connects TRBV7-9 to TRBJ2-1, with D possibly TRBD2 on 6 matching bases. The CDR3 is 14 amino acids. Germline CDR1 and CDR2: SEHNR and FQNEAQ (reference sequence). V lost 3 bases and J 4 bases, leaving 10 bases between the germline ends.

This clonotype was recorded a few times. The chain couples TRBV7-2 to TRBJ1-2; D gene unclear. Germline assignment: CDR1 SGHTA and CDR2 FQGNSA. This CDR3 has 12 amino acids. Trimming removed 1 base at V and 5 bases at J, with 5 bases between. The CDR3 nucleotides are TGTGCCAGCAGCTTAGATGGTTATGGCTACACCTTC. Translation: CASSLDGYGYTF.

The chain uses TRBV6-2 or TRBV6-3 and TRBJ2-7; a possible D gene is TRBD1 (6 bases). There are 12 residues in the CDR3. The germline CDR1 and CDR2 sequences are MNHEY and SVGEGT. The V and J ends lost 6 bases and 4 bases respectively, with 10 bases between them. The CDR3 DNA follows: TGTGCCAGCAGACCACAGGGTTACGAGCAGTACTTC. It is translated as CASRPQGYEQYF.

Details on this clonotype: The conserved phenylalanine or tryptophan is not found at the CDR3 terminus, so this likely reflects a read error. No DNA is shown, since the ends of the CDR3 on it are uncertain; the CDR3 is the one TCRdb lists. The chain combines TRBV5-5 with TRBJ2-1; the table assigns TRBD1, which was not confirmed against the DNA. The germline V gene has CDR1 SGHKS and CDR2 YYEKEE (reference sequence). Termini included, the CDR3 measures 13 amino acids. The CDR3 loop reads CASSLVGTGISRL.